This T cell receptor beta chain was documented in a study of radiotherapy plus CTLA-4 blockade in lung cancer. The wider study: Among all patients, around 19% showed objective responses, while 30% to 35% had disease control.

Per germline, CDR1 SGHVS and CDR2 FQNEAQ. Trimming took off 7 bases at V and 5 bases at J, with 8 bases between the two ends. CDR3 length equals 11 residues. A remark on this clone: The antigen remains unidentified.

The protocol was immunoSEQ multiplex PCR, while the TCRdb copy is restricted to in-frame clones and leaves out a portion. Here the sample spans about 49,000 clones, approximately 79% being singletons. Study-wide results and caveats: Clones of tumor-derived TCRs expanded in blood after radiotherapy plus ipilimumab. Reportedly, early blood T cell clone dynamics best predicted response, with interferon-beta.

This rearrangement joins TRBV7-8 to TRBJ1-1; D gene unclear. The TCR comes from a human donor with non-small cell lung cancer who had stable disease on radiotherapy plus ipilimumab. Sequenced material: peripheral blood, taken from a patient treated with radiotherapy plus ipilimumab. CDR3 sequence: CASTPYTEAFF. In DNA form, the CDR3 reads TGTGCCAGCACCCCCTATACTGAAGCTTTCTTT.